This TCR beta chain is from a study of blood T cell repertoires in COVID-19. This clone was observed a few times. Using immunoSEQ multiplex PCR, the repertoire was profiled, and TCRdb retains in-frame clones only, with some absent. This sample has a few hundred thousand clones, with more than 85% found just once. The sequence was obtained from a young woman who had recovered from COVID-19. The material sequenced was PBMCs or T cells enriched from blood (not recorded which).

CDR3 in amino acids: CASSLSAGVGETQYF. The CDR3, as DNA: TGTGCCAGCAGTTTATCGGCGGGAGTAGGGGAGACCCAGTACTTC. V usage is TRBV28 and J usage is TRBJ2-5; 7 bases align to TRBD2. The CDR3 has 15 residues. J lost 5 bases, V lost 1 base, and 7 bases had no gene match. Germline-derived CDR1 and CDR2 are MDHEN and SYDVKM.